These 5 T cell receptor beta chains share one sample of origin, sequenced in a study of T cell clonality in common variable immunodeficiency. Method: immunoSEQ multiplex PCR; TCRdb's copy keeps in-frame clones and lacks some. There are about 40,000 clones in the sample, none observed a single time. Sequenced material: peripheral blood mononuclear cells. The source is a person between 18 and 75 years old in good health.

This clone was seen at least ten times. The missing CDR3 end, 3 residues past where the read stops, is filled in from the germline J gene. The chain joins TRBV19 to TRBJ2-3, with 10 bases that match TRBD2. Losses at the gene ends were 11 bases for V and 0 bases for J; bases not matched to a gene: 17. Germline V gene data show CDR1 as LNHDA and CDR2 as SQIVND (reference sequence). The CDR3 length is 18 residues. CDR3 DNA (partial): TGTGCCGACCCATTAGGGTCTAGCGGGGGAGCTAGCACAGATACG. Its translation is CADPLGSSGGASTDT. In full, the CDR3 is CADPLGSSGGASTDTQYF.

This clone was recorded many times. The CDR3 loop is CASSLQGFTTGELFF. The sequenced part of the CDR3 DNA is TGTGCCAGCAGCTTACAGGGTTTTACCACCGGGGAG. V and J are TRBV7-9 and TRBJ2-2; D might be TRBD1 (5 bases). The read gets to within 3 residues of the CDR3 end, and the germline J gene fills in the rest. CDR1 SEHNR and CDR2 FQNEAQ come from the germline V gene (reference sequence). The CDR3 length is 15 residues. V was shortened by 2 bases and J by 4 bases, with 11 bases between the two germline ends.

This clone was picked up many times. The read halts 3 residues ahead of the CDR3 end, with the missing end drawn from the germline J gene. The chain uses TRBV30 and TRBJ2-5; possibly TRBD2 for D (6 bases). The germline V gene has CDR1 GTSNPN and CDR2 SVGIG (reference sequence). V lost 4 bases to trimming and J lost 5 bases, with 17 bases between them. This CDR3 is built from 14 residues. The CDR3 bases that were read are TGTGCCTGGAAGGAGGCGGGGCCAGAGGAGACC. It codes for CAWKEAGPEET. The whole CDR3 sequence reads CAWKEAGPEETQYF.

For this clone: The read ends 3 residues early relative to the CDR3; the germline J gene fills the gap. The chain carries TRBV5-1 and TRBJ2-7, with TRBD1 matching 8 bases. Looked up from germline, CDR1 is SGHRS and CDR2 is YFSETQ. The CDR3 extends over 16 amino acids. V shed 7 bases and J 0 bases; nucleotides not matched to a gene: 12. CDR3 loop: CASGEATGVSSYEQYF. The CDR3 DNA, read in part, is TGCGCCAGCGGGGAAGCGACAGGGGTGAGCTCCTACGAG.

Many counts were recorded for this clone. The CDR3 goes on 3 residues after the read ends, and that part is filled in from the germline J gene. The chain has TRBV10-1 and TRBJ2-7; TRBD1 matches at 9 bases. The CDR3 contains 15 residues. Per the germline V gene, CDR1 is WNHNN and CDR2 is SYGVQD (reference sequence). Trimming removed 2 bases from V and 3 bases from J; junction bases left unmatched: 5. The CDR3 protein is CASSEGQGQYYEQYF. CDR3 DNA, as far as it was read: TGCGCCAGCAGTGAGGGACAGGGGCAATACTACGAG.